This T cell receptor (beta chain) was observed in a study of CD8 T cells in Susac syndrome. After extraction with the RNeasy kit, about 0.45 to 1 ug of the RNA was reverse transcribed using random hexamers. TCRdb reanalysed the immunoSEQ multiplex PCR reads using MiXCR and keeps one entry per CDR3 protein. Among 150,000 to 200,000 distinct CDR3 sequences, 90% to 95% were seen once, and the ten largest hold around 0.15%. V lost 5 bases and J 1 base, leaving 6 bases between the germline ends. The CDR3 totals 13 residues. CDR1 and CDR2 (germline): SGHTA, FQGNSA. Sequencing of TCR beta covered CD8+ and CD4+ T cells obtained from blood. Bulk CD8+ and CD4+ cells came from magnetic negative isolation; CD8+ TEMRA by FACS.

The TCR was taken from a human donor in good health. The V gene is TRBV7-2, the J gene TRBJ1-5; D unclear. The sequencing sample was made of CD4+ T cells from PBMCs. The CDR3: CASSLISNQPQHF. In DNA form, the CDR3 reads TGTGCCAGCAGCCTTATCAGCAATCAGCCCCAGCATTTT.